This TCR beta chain was found in a study of blood T cell repertoires in COVID-19. Across the whole study: Samples representing acute and convalescent COVID-19 were sourced from the United States, Italy and Spain.

Authors' processing steps: Nucleated cell number was recorded as an estimate derived from reference gene primer amplification. The protocol was immunoSEQ multiplex PCR, while the TCRdb copy is restricted to in-frame clones and leaves out a portion. Clone size and the V and J calls come from that table; the DNA yielded D and trimming. This sample has some 290,000 clones; 90% occur once, and the top ten carry approximately 0.98%. The ends were cut back, 4 bases at V and 9 bases at J, with 18 bases in the middle. Germline loops: CDR1 LNHDA, CDR2 SQIVND (reference sequence). The CDR3 contains 15 residues.

The chain links TRBV19 to TRBJ2-2, with D perhaps matching TRBD2 (6 bases). Input material: peripheral blood. This TCR derives from a woman aged 40 to 50 with COVID-19, enrolled during active disease. The CDR3 reads CASSTTGLPDRELFF. The DNA of the CDR3 is TGTGCCAGTAGTACCACGGGACTTCCAGACAGGGAGCTGTTTTTT.